These 31 T cell receptor beta chains originate from one sample sequenced in a study of T cell responses to AZD1222 COVID-19 vaccine. Sequencing was performed with immunoSEQ multiplex PCR; in TCRdb, only in-frame clones are kept and a portion is missing. The table lists 110,000 to 150,000 clones, roughly 91% of them singletons. Here the sequenced sample was peripheral blood, taken on day 0 of AZD1222 vaccination. The receptors were gathered from an adult in good health.

J is TRBJ2-7 and V is TRBV6-5; TRBD1 matches 9 bases. The germline V gene encodes CDR1 MNHEY and CDR2 SVGAGI. V dropped 6 bases and J dropped 0; count of bases not matched to a gene: 6. The CDR3 is 15 residues long. CDR3 nucleotide sequence: TGTGCCAGCAGATTTACGACAGGGGGCTCCTACGAGCAGTACTTC. It translates to CASRFTTGGSYEQYF.

The chain recombines TRBV19 with TRBJ1-2; D remains unclear. The germline V and J ends were trimmed by 1 base and 8 bases, with 5 bases remaining between them. Germline assignment: CDR1 LNHDA and CDR2 SQIVND (reference sequence). The CDR3 extends over 11 amino acids. The CDR3 DNA is TGTGCCAGTAGTATAGGGGTCGGCTACACCTTC. Residues: CASSIGVGYTF. Combining the CDR3 with reference TRBV19 and TRBJ1-2 gives the whole variable domain DGGITQSPKYLFRKEGQNVTLSCEQNLNHDAMYWYRQDPGQGLRLIYYSQIVNDFQKGDIAEGYSVSREKKESFPLTVTSAQKNPTAFYLCASSIGVGYTFGSGTRLTVV.

The genes are TRBV18 and TRBJ1-6, with a tentative D call TRBD1 (5 bases). Trimming stripped 2 bases from V and 11 bases from J, with 10 bases between. The CDR3 is 13 residues long. CDR1 and CDR2 (germline): KGHSH, LQKENI. The CDR3 protein is CASSPGTGPPLHF. The DNA for the CDR3 is TGTGCCAGCTCACCAGGGACGGGACCACCCCTCCACTTT.

CDR3 nucleotide sequence: TGTGCCAGCCTGGGCGGACGGACGACTATTAGAAACACCATATATTTT. This gives the protein CASLGGRTTIRNTIYF. V is TRBV2 and J is TRBJ1-3; D gene uncertain. V lost 8 bases and J 5 bases, leaving 22 bases between the germline ends. CDR1 and CDR2 (germline): SNHLY, FYNNEI. The CDR3 totals 16 residues.

This clone was seen a single time. The rearrangement uses TRBV5-1 and TRBJ1-1; 10 bases match TRBD1. This CDR3 is built from 16 residues. V lost 4 bases, J lost 3 bases, and 9 bases stayed unmatched. From germline, CDR1 is SGHRS and CDR2 YFSETQ. The CDR3 region is CASSPRTGGLDTEAFF. The CDR3 DNA follows: TGCGCCAGCAGCCCGAGGACAGGGGGGCTCGACACTGAAGCTTTCTTT.

The J gene is TRBJ1-2, the V gene TRBV18; TRBD1 might be the D (5 bases). This CDR3 spans 13 amino acids. Germline V gene sequence: CDR1 KGHSH, CDR2 LQKENI. Trimming removed 2 bases at V and 3 bases at J, with 7 bases between. CDR3 sequence: CASSPDSYYGYTF. CDR3 nucleotide sequence: TGTGCCAGCTCACCAGACAGCTACTATGGCTACACCTTC.

J is TRBJ1-6 and V is TRBV30, with TRBD1 matching 7 bases. V was pared by 4 bases and J by 5 bases, with 8 bases of the junction left unmatched. The CDR3 sequence is 15 residues long. Germline V gives CDR1 GTSNPN, CDR2 SVGIG (reference sequence). This CDR3 reads CAWNSGQADNSPLHF. CDR3 nucleotide sequence: TGTGCCTGGAACTCTGGACAGGCTGATAATTCACCCCTCCACTTT.

This chain links TRBV19 with TRBJ1-1; 11 bases align to TRBD1. Germline trimming cut 5 bases from V and 5 bases from J; bases unmatched to any gene: 10. The V gene's germline CDR1 is LNHDA and CDR2 SQIVND (reference sequence). CDR3 size: 16 residues. The CDR3 sequence: CASSYGQGAGGTEAFF. The CDR3 bases are TGTGCCAGTAGTTACGGACAGGGGGCTGGAGGAACTGAAGCTTTCTTT.

This clone showed up just once. V usage is TRBV18 and J usage is TRBJ1-1; tentative D call: TRBD1 (5 bases). The CDR3 is 13 residues long. Germline V lookup: CDR1 KGHSH, CDR2 LQKENI. Trimming stripped 2 bases from V and 6 bases from J, with 10 bases between. CDR3 DNA sequence: TGTGCCAGCTCACCATCGGACAAAGCTGAAGCTTTCTTT. Protein: CASSPSDKAEAFF. Complete variable domain (other parts from reference TRBV18 and TRBJ1-1): NAGVMQNPRHLVRRRGQEARLRCSPMKGHSHVYWYRQLPEEGLKFMVYLQKENIIDESGMPKERFSAEFPKEGPSILRIQQVVRGDSAAYFCASSPSDKAEAFFGQGTRLTVV.

The chain employs TRBV13 and TRBJ1-2; unclear D gene. Trimming stripped 0 bases from V and 13 bases from J, with 15 bases between. Germline V gene data show CDR1 as PRHDT and CDR2 as FYEKMQ (reference sequence). This CDR3 has 13 amino acids. The CDR3, as DNA: TGTGCCAGCAGCTTAGGTCCAGTCCGGGCTGGCACCTTC. It codes for CASSLGPVRAGTF.

As for this clone: Other DNA sequences in this specimen translate into the identical CDR3. This chain links TRBV5-6 with TRBJ2-7, with D unresolved. The CDR3 contains 14 residues. Trimming took off 0 bases at V and 0 bases at J, with 7 bases between the two ends. Germline assignment: CDR1 SGHDT and CDR2 YYEEEE. The chain's CDR3 is CASSLGRSSYEQYF. In DNA form, the CDR3 reads TGTGCCAGCAGCTTGGGAAGGAGCTCCTACGAGCAGTACTTC.

The chain links TRBV28 to TRBJ1-2, with no clear D. The germline gives CDR1 MDHEN, CDR2 SYDVKM. Between the trimmed V and J ends, which lost 2 bases and 1 base, there was a span of 8 bases. The length of the CDR3 is 14 residues. The CDR3 coding sequence is TGTGCCAGCAGTTTACAATACAGTAACTATGGCTACACCTTC. Its translation: CASSLQYSNYGYTF.

The chain recombines TRBV18 with TRBJ1-6; 10 bases are shared with TRBD1. The CDR3 has 15 amino acids. In germline, CDR1 is KGHSH, CDR2 LQKENI. V trimming: 4 bases; J trimming: 8 bases; junction bases outside the gene matches: 5. The CDR3 DNA reads as TGTGCCAGCTCACGGGACAGGGGAGGGGATTCACCCCTCCACTTT. Its translation: CASSRDRGGDSPLHF.

The V and J genes are TRBV9 and TRBJ2-3; D remains ambiguous. V lost 3 bases and J lost 5, with 7 bases in between. The CDR3 runs 12 residues. CDR1 SGDLS and CDR2 YYNGEE come from the germline V gene. CDR3 DNA sequence: TGTGCCAGCAGCGGAGAAGGAGATACGCAGTATTTT. It specifies CASSGEGDTQYF.

This clone has more than one count but fewer than ten. The rearrangement joins TRBV15 to TRBJ1-5, with D possibly TRBD1 on 5 matching bases. With 0 bases removed from V and 2 bases from J, the gap between germline ends came to 14 bases. Germline assignment: CDR1 LNHNV and CDR2 YYDKDF (reference sequence). This CDR3 is built from 17 residues. The CDR3 protein is CATSRELAGSGNQPQHF. The CDR3, as DNA: TGTGCCACCAGCAGAGAACTGGCAGGGTCCGGCAATCAGCCCCAGCATTTT.

This sequence joins TRBV7-9 and TRBJ1-4; TRBD1 is a possible D gene (5 bases). Germline values: CDR1 SEHNR, CDR2 FQNEAQ (reference sequence). V was clipped by 4 bases and J by 4 bases, with 13 bases between them. The CDR3 sequence is 15 residues long. Here the CDR3 reads CASSWGRGLNEKLFF. DNA for the CDR3: TGTGCCAGCAGCTGGGGACGGGGACTTAATGAAAAACTGTTTTTT.

The rearrangement joins TRBV19 to TRBJ1-5, with 9 bases identical to TRBD1. The CDR3 has 15 amino acids. The germline CDR1 and CDR2 sequences are LNHDA and SQIVND (reference sequence). The V and J ends lost 5 bases and 6 bases, in that order; junction bases with no gene match: 8. Here the CDR3 reads CASSLQGADFQPQHF. As DNA, the CDR3 is TGTGCCAGTAGTCTACAGGGGGCAGATTTTCAGCCCCAGCATTTT.

The chain is built from TRBV14 and TRBJ2-4; 7 bases align to TRBD1. V lost 4 bases to trimming and J lost 0 bases; unmatched junction nucleotides: 6. Looked up from germline, CDR1 is SGHDN and CDR2 is FVKESK. The CDR3 runs 16 residues. CDR3: CASSPGTALAKNIQYF. For the CDR3, the DNA is TGTGCCAGCAGCCCCGGGACAGCTCTAGCCAAAAACATTCAGTACTTC.

This clone was seen only once. The J gene is TRBJ2-3, the V gene TRBV18; 7 bases fit TRBD2. Germline-derived CDR1 and CDR2 are KGHSH and LQKENI. The V segment lost 2 bases and the J segment 2 bases; nucleotides outside the gene matches: 7. CDR3 length: 16 residues. The CDR3 is CASSPGGTTFTDTQYF. Written as DNA, the CDR3 is TGTGCCAGCTCACCAGGCGGGACTACATTCACAGATACGCAGTATTTT.

V is TRBV19 and J is TRBJ1-5, with unresolved D. From germline, CDR1 is LNHDA and CDR2 SQIVND (reference sequence). This CDR3 is built from 13 residues. Trimming cost V 5 bases and J 7 bases, with 12 bases left between them. CDR3 residues: CASSFGGNQPQHF. The CDR3 region has the DNA TGTGCCAGTAGTTTTGGAGGTAACCAGCCCCAGCATTTT.

The rearrangement links TRBV6-5 to TRBJ1-5; D is undetermined. V was pared by 7 bases and J by 5 bases, with 18 bases between. The CDR3 covers 15 residues. Per the germline V gene, CDR1 is MNHEY and CDR2 is SVGAGI. The CDR3 region is CASKFSGVGDQPQHF. As DNA, the CDR3 is TGTGCCAGCAAGTTCAGCGGGGTGGGAGATCAGCCCCAGCATTTT.

The chain links TRBV3-1 (or the pseudogene TRBV3-2) to TRBJ1-2, with unresolved D. The V end lost 1 base, the J end lost 2 bases, and 14 bases lay between the germline ends. The CDR3 extends over 16 amino acids. Germline V gene data show CDR1 as LGHDT and CDR2 as YNNKEL (reference sequence). The DNA for the CDR3 is TGTGCCAGCAGCCAAGGGGCATGGGGTTCCAACTATGGCTACACCTTC. Amino acids: CASSQGAWGSNYGYTF.

The rearrangement links TRBV7-6 to TRBJ2-1; tentative D call: TRBD1 (6 bases). V was trimmed by 5 bases and J by 6 bases, leaving 14 bases between them. Germline assignment: CDR1 SGHVS and CDR2 FNYEAQ. This CDR3 has 14 residues. The CDR3, as DNA: TGTGCCAGCAGCCCCCTAGGGACAATCAATGAGCAGTTCTTC. Its translation: CASSPLGTINEQFF.

The J gene is TRBJ2-5, the V gene TRBV5-1, with 9 bases aligning to TRBD1. Germline CDR1 reads SGHRS; CDR2 reads YFSETQ. Trimming at V came to 3 bases and at J to 5 bases, leaving 8 bases not matched to a gene. This CDR3 contains 15 residues. This chain's CDR3 is CASSWGTGFLETQYF. The CDR3 coding sequence is TGCGCCAGCAGCTGGGGGACAGGGTTTTTGGAGACCCAGTACTTC.

The chain recombines TRBV6-2 or TRBV6-3 with TRBJ2-1, with 7 bases lining up with TRBD2. CDR3 length equals 15 residues. V trimming: 6 bases; J trimming: 2 bases; junction bases outside the gene matches: 7. Germline V gene lookup returns CDR1 MNHEY and CDR2 SVGEGT. The CDR3 coding sequence is TGTGCCAGCAGCCCTAGCGGCGTACCCTACAATGAGCAGTTCTTC. The encoded protein is CASSPSGVPYNEQFF.

For the CDR3, the DNA is TGTGCCAGCAGTTACGGGACACGGAACACTGAAGCTTTCTTT. Amino acids: CASSYGTRNTEAFF. The chain carries TRBV6-2 or TRBV6-3 and TRBJ1-1; possibly TRBD1 for D (6 bases). The V and J ends lost 2 bases and 1 base respectively, with 8 bases between them. CDR1 is MNHEY, CDR2 SVGEGT, per germline. The CDR3 runs to 14 residues.

The chain carries TRBV11-2 and TRBJ1-1; tentative D call: TRBD1 (5 bases). Per germline, CDR1 SGHAT and CDR2 FQNNGV. V lost 7 bases to trimming and J lost 1 base, with 10 bases between them. The CDR3 extends over 13 amino acids. The CDR3: CASNRQSNTEAFF. The DNA of the CDR3 is TGTGCCAGCAACCGACAGTCGAACACTGAAGCTTTCTTT. The complete variable domain, with remaining parts taken from reference TRBV11-2 and TRBJ1-1, reads EAGVAQSPRYKIIEKRQSVAFWCNPISGHATLYWYQQILGQGPKLLIQFQNNGVVDDSQLPKDRFSAERLKGVDSTLKIQPAKLEDSAVYLCASNRQSNTEAFFGQGTRLTVV.

The chain recombines TRBV5-1 with TRBJ1-1; 7 nucleotides agree with TRBD1. The ends lost 4 bases at V and 1 base at J; junction bases unmatched: 7. This CDR3 is built from 15 residues. The germline gives CDR1 SGHRS, CDR2 YFSETQ. The CDR3, as DNA: TGCGCCAGCAGCCCAACACAGGGGCGGAACACTGAAGCTTTCTTT. It encodes CASSPTQGRNTEAFF.

The chain uses TRBV9 and TRBJ2-5; the match to TRBD2 covers 10 bases. CDR1 and CDR2 (germline): SGDLS, YYNGEE. CDR3 length: 16 amino acids. With 3 bases clipped from V and 4 bases from J, the junction kept 9 bases outside the gene matches. This CDR3 reads CASSATRTSGAETQYF. CDR3 nucleotides: TGTGCCAGCAGCGCGACACGTACTAGCGGGGCAGAGACCCAGTACTTC.

The V and J genes are TRBV7-9 and TRBJ1-4; the D gene is possibly TRBD1 (5 bases). The germline gives CDR1 SEHNR, CDR2 FQNEAQ (reference sequence). V was pared by 1 base and J by 4 bases, with 16 bases between. The CDR3 loop spans 17 amino acids. For the CDR3, the DNA is TGTGCCAGCAGCTTAGAAATCCGGGAGGGACTTAATGAAAAACTGTTTTTT. The encoded protein is CASSLEIREGLNEKLFF.

The genes are TRBV28 and TRBJ1-1, with a possible D match to TRBD1 (5 bases). Germline CDR1 reads MDHEN; CDR2 reads SYDVKM. The CDR3 runs 14 residues. Trimming removed 7 bases from V and 4 bases from J, with 16 bases in between. CDR3 bases: TGTGCCAGCATCCGGTCGTGGGGGGTCACTGAAGCTTTCTTT. Its translation: CASIRSWGVTEAFF.